This TCR beta chain was obtained from a study of T cell responses to AZD1222 COVID-19 vaccine. General study points: Donors were mostly white British, more females; clonal diversity possibly underestimated. Vaccination with two AZD1222 doses was followed by a rise in Spike-specific TCR breadth and depth. Seropositive status at baseline applied to only five or six AZD1222 recipients.

The V gene end was trimmed by 5 bases and the J gene end by 7 bases; junction bases not matched to a gene: 9. Looked up from germline, CDR1 is LNHDA and CDR2 is SQIVND (reference sequence). This CDR3 has 16 residues. With respect to this clone: Its antigen remains unknown.

Assay used: immunoSEQ multiplex PCR; TCRdb lists only in-frame clones, some missing. The sample holds about 72,000 clones, around 86% seen once. V gene TRBV19 combines with J gene TRBJ2-1, with TRBD2 matching over 12 bases. The source was peripheral blood, collected on day 0 of AZD1222 vaccination. The TCR originated in an adult in good health. CDR3 coding DNA: TGTGCCAGTAGTCCCTCGACTAGCGGGAGAGGTAATGAGCAGTTCTTC. Its translation is CASSPSTSGRGNEQFF.